Listed below are T cell receptor beta chains from one sample, sequenced in a study of cytomegalovirus exposure and HLA in healthy donors. Generated by immunoSEQ multiplex PCR, the TCRdb table keeps only in-frame clones and is missing some. The table shows 110,000 to 150,000 clones, with approximately 80% occurring only once. The sample was PBMCs. Receptors were obtained from a female donor in good health and CMV-seronegative. The CDR3 runs from the conserved cysteine through the conserved F or W. D genes are given only for firm matches. Clone size is given for some rows only: seen once, a few or many times, or a class if the clone is expanded.

J gene: TRBJ2-5; V gene: TRBV7-8; D gene: TRBD2; clone size: once; CDR3 protein: CASSPTLAGQETQYF; CDR3 DNA: TGTGCCAGCAGCCCTACCCTAGCGGGGCAAGAGACCCAGTACTTC
J gene: TRBJ1-5; V gene: TRBV6-5; D gene: NA; clone size: NA; CDR3 protein: CASRLYNPDQPQHF; CDR3 DNA: TGTGCCAGCAGACTATATAATCCAGATCAGCCCCAGCATTTT
J gene: TRBJ2-7; V gene: TRBV27; D gene: TRBD2; clone size: once; CDR3 protein: CASSPTSGRAYEQYF; CDR3 DNA: TGTGCCAGCAGCCCAACTAGCGGGAGGGCCTACGAGCAGTACTTC
J gene: TRBJ2-3; V gene: TRBV10-3; D gene: NA; clone size: NA; CDR3 protein: CAIRSSTDTQYF; CDR3 DNA: TGTGCCATCAGATCTAGCACAGATACGCAGTATTTT
J gene: TRBJ1-6; V gene: TRBV6-5; D gene: NA; clone size: few; CDR3 protein: CASSYVGGQRNSPLHF; CDR3 DNA: TGTGCCAGCAGTTACGTGGGGGGGCAAAGGAATTCACCCCTCCACTTT
J gene: TRBJ2-3; V gene: TRBV2; D gene: NA; clone size: NA; CDR3 protein: CASSVSEYTDTQYF; CDR3 DNA: TGTGCCAGCAGTGTTAGCGAATACACAGATACGCAGTATTTT
J gene: TRBJ2-3; V gene: TRBV4-1; D gene: NA; clone size: NA; CDR3 protein: CASSQGTLGTSTDTQYF; CDR3 DNA: TGCGCCAGCAGCCAAGGGACTCTAGGTACTAGCACAGATACGCAGTATTTT
J gene: TRBJ2-1; V gene: TRBV14; D gene: TRBD2; clone size: NA; CDR3 protein: CASSQDRTSGVNEQFF; CDR3 DNA: TGTGCCAGCAGCCAAGACAGGACTAGCGGGGTGAATGAGCAGTTCTTC
J gene: TRBJ2-1; V gene: TRBV10-1; D gene: NA; clone size: NA; CDR3 protein: CASSELGLEQFF; CDR3 DNA: TGCGCCAGCAGTGAGCTCGGTCTTGAGCAGTTCTTC
J gene: TRBJ2-6; V gene: TRBV6-5; D gene: NA; clone size: NA; CDR3 protein: CASSYDSSGANVLTF; CDR3 DNA: TGTGCCAGCAGTTACGACAGCTCTGGGGCCAACGTCCTGACTTTC
J gene: TRBJ2-7; V gene: TRBV13; D gene: NA; clone size: NA; CDR3 protein: CASSLGQASYEQYF; CDR3 DNA: TGTGCCAGCAGCTTAGGCCAGGCGTCCTACGAGCAGTACTTC
J gene: TRBJ2-3; V gene: TRBV25-1; D gene: NA; clone size: NA; CDR3 protein: CASSDQGFRQYF; CDR3 DNA: TGTGCCAGCAGTGATCAGGGCTTTAGGCAGTATTTT
J gene: TRBJ1-1; V gene: TRBV13; D gene: NA; clone size: NA; CDR3 protein: CASSLGGSTEAFF; CDR3 DNA: TGTGCCAGCAGCTTGGGGGGTTCGACTGAAGCTTTCTTT
J gene: TRBJ1-1; V gene: TRBV7-2; D gene: TRBD1; clone size: NA; CDR3 protein: CASSLRQGTEAFF; CDR3 DNA: TGTGCCAGCAGCTTAAGACAGGGCACTGAAGCTTTCTTT
J gene: TRBJ2-2; V gene: TRBV18; D gene: TRBD1; clone size: NA; CDR3 protein: CASSPKTGGHTGELFF; CDR3 DNA: TGTGCCAGCTCACCGAAGACAGGGGGACACACCGGGGAGCTGTTTTTT
J gene: TRBJ2-3; V gene: TRBV6-5; D gene: NA; clone size: few; CDR3 protein: CASSYSGGGITDTQYF; CDR3 DNA: TGTGCCAGCAGTTACTCGGGTGGCGGAATTACAGATACGCAGTATTTT
J gene: TRBJ1-1; V gene: TRBV28; D gene: NA; clone size: NA; CDR3 protein: CASSLLYTEAFF; CDR3 DNA: TGTGCCAGCAGTTTATTATACACTGAAGCTTTCTTT
J gene: TRBJ1-1; V gene: TRBV6-6; D gene: NA; clone size: NA; CDR3 protein: CASSYPEGSLNTEAFF; CDR3 DNA: TGTGCCAGCAGTTACCCGGAGGGGTCCTTGAACACTGAAGCTTTCTTT
J gene: TRBJ2-7; V gene: TRBV7-9; D gene: TRBD1; clone size: few; CDR3 protein: CASSRTGVNYEQYF; CDR3 DNA: TGTGCCAGCAGTCGGACAGGGGTTAACTACGAGCAGTACTTC
J gene: TRBJ1-1; V gene: TRBV7-3; D gene: NA; clone size: few; CDR3 protein: CASSLKSTGEAFF; CDR3 DNA: TGTGCCAGCAGCTTAAAAAGCACGGGTGAAGCTTTCTTT
J gene: TRBJ2-2; V gene: TRBV7-2; D gene: TRBD1; clone size: NA; CDR3 protein: CASSWDRNTGELFF; CDR3 DNA: TGTGCCAGCAGCTGGGACAGGAACACCGGGGAGCTGTTTTTT
J gene: TRBJ1-2; V gene: TRBV5-5; D gene: TRBD1; clone size: NA; CDR3 protein: CASSDTGTGFYGYTF; CDR3 DNA: TGTGCCAGCAGCGACACCGGGACAGGCTTCTATGGCTACACCTTC
J gene: TRBJ1-5; V gene: TRBV27; D gene: NA; clone size: NA; CDR3 protein: CASSLGGGRYNQPQHF; CDR3 DNA: TGTGCCAGCAGTTTAGGCGGGGGACGGTACAATCAGCCCCAGCATTTT
J gene: TRBJ2-1; V gene: TRBV7-6; D gene: NA; clone size: NA; CDR3 protein: CASSLARGEQFF; CDR3 DNA: TGTGCCAGCAGCTTAGCAAGGGGTGAGCAGTTCTTC
J gene: TRBJ2-4; V gene: TRBV6-6; D gene: NA; clone size: NA; CDR3 protein: CASSQFGQGGDIQYF; CDR3 DNA: NA
J gene: TRBJ2-7; V gene: TRBV5-1; D gene: NA; clone size: NA; CDR3 protein: CASSSGFYEQYF; CDR3 DNA: TGCGCCAGCAGCTCCGGGTTCTACGAGCAGTACTTC